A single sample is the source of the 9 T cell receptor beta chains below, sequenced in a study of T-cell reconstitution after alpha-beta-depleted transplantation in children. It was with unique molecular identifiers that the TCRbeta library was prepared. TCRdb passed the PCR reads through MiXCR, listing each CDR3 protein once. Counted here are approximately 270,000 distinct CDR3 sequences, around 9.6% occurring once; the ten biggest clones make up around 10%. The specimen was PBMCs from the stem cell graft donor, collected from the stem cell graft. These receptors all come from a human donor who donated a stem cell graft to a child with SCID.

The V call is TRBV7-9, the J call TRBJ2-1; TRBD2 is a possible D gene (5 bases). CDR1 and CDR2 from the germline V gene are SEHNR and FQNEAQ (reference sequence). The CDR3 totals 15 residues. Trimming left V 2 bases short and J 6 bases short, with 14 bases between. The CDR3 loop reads CASSLPGEQRNEQFF. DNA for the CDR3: TGTGCCAGCAGCTTACCTGGGGAGCAGCGCAATGAGCAGTTCTTC. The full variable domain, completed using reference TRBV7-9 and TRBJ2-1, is DTGVSQNPRHKITKRGQNVTFRCDPISEHNRLYWYRQTLGQGPEFLTYFQNEAQLEKSRLLSDRFSAERPKGSFSTLEIQRTEQGDSAMYLCASSLPGEQRNEQFFGPGTRLTVL.

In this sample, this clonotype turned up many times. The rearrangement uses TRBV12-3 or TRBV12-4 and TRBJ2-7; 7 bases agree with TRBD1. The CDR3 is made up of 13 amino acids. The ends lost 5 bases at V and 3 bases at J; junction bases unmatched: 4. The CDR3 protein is CASSRDSLYEQYF. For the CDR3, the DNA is TGTGCCAGCAGTCGGGACAGCCTCTACGAGCAGTACTTC.

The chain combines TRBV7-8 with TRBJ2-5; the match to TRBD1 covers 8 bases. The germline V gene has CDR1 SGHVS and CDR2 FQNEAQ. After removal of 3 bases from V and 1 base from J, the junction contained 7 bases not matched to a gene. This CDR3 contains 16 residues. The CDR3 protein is CASSFRTGHPQETQYF. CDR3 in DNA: TGTGCCAGCAGCTTTCGGACAGGGCACCCCCAAGAGACCCAGTACTTC.

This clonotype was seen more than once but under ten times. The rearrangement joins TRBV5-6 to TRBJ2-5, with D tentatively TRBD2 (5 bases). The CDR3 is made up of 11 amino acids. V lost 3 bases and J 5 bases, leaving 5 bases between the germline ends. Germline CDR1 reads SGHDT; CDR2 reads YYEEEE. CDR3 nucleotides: TGTGCCAGCAGCTGGAGGGAGACCCAGTACTTC. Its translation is CASSWRETQYF.

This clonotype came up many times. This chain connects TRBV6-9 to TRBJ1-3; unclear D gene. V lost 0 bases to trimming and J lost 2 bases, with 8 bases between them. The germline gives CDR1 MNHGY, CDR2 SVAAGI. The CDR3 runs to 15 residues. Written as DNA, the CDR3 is TGTGCCAGCAGTTATTCTTCAGTTCCTGGAAACACCATATATTTT. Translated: CASSYSSVPGNTIYF.

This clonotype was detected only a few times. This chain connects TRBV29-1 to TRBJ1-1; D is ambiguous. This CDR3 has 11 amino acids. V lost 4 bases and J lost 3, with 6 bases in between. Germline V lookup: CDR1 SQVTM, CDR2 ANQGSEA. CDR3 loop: CSVVGDTEAFF. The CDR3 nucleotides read TGCAGCGTTGTAGGTGACACTGAAGCTTTCTTT.

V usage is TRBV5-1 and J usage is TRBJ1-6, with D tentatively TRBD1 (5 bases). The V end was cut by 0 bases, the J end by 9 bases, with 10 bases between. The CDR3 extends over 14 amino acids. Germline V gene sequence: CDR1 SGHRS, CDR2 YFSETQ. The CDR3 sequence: CASSLDGGASPLHF. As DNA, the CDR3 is TGCGCCAGCAGCTTGGACGGAGGGGCTTCACCCCTCCACTTT.

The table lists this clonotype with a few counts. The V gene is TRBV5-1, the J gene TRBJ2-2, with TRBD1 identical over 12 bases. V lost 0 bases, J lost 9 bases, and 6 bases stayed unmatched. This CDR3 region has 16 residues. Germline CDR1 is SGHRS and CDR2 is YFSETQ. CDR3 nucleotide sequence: TGCGCCAGCAGCTTGGTCCCGGGACAGGGGGCTCGGGAGCTGTTTTTT. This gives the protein CASSLVPGQGARELFF.

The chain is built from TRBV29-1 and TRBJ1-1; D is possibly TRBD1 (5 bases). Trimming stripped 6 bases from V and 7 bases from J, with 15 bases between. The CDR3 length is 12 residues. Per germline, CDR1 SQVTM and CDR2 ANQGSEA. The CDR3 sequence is CSVTVGVVEAFF. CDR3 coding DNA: TGCAGCGTGACAGTGGGGGTCGTTGAAGCTTTCTTT.